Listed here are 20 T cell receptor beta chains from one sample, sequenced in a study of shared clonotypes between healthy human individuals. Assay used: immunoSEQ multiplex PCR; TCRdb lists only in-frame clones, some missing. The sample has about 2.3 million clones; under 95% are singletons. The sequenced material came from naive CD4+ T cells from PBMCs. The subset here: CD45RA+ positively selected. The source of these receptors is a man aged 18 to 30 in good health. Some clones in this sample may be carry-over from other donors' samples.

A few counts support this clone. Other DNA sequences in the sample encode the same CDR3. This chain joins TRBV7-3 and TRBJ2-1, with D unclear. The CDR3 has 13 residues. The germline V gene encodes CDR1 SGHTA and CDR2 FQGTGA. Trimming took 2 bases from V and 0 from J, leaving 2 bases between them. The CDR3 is CASSLGSYNEQFF. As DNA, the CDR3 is TGTGCCAGCAGCTTAGGCTCCTACAATGAGCAGTTCTTC.

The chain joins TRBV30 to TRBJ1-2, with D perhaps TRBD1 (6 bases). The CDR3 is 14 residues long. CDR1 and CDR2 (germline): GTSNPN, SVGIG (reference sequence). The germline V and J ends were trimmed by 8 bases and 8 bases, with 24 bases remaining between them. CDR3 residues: CAGSSWEGVIGYTF. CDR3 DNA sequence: TGTGCCGGATCATCCTGGGAGGGGGTCATAGGCTACACCTTC.

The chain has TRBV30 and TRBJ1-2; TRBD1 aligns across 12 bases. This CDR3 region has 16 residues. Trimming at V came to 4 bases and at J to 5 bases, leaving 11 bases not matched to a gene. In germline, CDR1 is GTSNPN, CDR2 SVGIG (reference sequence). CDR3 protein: CAWNRDRGRGGYGYTF. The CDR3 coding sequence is TGTGCCTGGAACCGGGACAGGGGGCGCGGGGGTTATGGCTACACCTTC.

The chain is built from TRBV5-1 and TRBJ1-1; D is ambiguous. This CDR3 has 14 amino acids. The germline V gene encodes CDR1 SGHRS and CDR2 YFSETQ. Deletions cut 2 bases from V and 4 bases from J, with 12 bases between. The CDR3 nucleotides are TGCGCCAGCAGCTTAGGGTCCGGGAGCACTGAAGCTTTCTTT. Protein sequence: CASSLGSGSTEAFF.

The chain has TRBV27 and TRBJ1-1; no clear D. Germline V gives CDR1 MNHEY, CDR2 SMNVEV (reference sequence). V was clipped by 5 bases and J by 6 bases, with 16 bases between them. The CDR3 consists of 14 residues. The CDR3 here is CASSLVSQTSEAFF. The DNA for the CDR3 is TGTGCCAGCAGTCTTGTCTCCCAAACCTCTGAAGCTTTCTTT.

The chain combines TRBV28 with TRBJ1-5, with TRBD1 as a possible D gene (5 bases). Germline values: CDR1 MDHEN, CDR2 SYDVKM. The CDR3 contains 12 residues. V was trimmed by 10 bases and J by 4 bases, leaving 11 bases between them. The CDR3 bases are TGTGCCACGGGGGGAAGGAATCAGCCCCAGCATTTT. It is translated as CATGGRNQPQHF. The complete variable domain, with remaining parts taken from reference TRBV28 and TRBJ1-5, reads DVKVTQSSRYLVKRTGEKVFLECVQDMDHENMFWYRQDPGLGLRLIYFSYDVKMKEKGDIPEGYSVSREKKERFSLILESASTNQTSMYLCATGGRNQPQHFGDGTRLSIL.

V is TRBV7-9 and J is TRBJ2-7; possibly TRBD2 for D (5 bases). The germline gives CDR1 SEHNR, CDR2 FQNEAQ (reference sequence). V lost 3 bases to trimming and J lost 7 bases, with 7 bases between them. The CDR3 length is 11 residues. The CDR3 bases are TGTGCCAGCAGCTTTAGCGAGGAGCAGTACTTC. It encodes CASSFSEEQYF.

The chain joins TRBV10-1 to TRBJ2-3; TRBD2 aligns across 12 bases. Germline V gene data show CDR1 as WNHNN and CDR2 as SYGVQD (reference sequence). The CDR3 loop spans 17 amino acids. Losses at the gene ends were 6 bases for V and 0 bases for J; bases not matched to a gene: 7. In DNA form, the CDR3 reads TGCGCCAGCAGCCTAGCGGGAGGGCCACTAAGCACAGATACGCAGTATTTT. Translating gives CASSLAGGPLSTDTQYF.

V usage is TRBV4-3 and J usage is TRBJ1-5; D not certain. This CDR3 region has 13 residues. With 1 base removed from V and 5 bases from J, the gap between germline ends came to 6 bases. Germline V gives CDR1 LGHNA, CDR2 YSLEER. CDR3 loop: CASSQGVDQPQHF. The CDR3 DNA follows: TGCGCCAGCAGCCAAGGGGTGGATCAGCCCCAGCATTTT.

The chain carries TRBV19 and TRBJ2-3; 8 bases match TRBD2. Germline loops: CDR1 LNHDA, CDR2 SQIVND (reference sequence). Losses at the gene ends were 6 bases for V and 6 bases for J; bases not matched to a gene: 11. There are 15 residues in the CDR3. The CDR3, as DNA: TGTGCCAGTAGAGGACTAGCCCGGGGGAGTGATACGCAGTATTTT. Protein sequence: CASRGLARGSDTQYF.

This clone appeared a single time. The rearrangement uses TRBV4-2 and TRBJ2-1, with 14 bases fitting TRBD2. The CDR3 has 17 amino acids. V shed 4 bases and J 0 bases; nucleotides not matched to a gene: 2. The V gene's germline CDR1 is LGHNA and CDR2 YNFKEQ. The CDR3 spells CASSLGTSGSSYNEQFF. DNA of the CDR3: TGTGCCAGCAGCCTGGGGACTAGCGGGAGCTCCTACAATGAGCAGTTCTTC.

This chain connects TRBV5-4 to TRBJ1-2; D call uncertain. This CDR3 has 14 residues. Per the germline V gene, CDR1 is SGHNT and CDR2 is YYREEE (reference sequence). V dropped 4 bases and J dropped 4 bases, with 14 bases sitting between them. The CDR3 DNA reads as TGTGCCAGCAGCATACCGACGAGCGGCTATGGCTACACCTTC. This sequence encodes CASSIPTSGYGYTF.

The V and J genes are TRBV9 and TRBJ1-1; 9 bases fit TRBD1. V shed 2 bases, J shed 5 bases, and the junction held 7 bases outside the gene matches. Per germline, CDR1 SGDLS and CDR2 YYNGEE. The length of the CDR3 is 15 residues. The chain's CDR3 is CASSVLTGGATEAFF. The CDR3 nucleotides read TGTGCCAGCAGCGTCCTCACAGGGGGCGCGACTGAAGCTTTCTTT.

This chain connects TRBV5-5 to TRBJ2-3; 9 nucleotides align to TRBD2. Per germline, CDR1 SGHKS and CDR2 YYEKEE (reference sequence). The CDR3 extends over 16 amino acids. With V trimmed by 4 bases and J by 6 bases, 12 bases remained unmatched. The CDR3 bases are TGTGCCAGCAGCACCGGACTAGCGAGTGGTGCGGATACGCAGTATTTT. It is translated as CASSTGLASGADTQYF. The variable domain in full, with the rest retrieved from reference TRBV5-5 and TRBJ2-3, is DAGVTQSPTHLIKTRGQQVTLRCSPISGHKSVSWYQQVLGQGPQFIFQYYEKEERGRGNFPDRFSARQFPNYSSELNVNALLLGDSALYLCASSTGLASGADTQYFGPGTRLTVL.

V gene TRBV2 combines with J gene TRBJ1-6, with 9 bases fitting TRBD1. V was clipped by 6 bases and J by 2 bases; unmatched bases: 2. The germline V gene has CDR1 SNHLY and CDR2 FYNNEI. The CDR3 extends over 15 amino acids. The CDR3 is CASRGQGTYNSPLHF. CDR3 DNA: TGTGCCAGCAGGGGACAGGGCACCTATAATTCACCCCTCCACTTT.

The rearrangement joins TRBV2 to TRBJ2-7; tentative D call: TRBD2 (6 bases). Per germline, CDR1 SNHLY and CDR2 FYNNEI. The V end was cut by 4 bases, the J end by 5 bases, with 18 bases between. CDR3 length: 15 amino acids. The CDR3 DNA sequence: TGTGCCAGCAGTGTAGGAGGGCCCCTCAAGAACGAGCAGTACTTC. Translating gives CASSVGGPLKNEQYF.

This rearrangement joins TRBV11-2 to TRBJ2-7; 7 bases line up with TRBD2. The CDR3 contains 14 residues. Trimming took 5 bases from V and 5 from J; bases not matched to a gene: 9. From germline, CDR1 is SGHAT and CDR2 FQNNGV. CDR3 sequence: CASSGRTRSNEQYF. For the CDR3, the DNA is TGTGCCAGCAGCGGACGGACTAGATCCAACGAGCAGTACTTC. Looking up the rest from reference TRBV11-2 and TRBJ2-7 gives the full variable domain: EAGVAQSPRYKIIEKRQSVAFWCNPISGHATLYWYQQILGQGPKLLIQFQNNGVVDDSQLPKDRFSAERLKGVDSTLKIQPAKLEDSAVYLCASSGRTRSNEQYFGPGTRLTVT.

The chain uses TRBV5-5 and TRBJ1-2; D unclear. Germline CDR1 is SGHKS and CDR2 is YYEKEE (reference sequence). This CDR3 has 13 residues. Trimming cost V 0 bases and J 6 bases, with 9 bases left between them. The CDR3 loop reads CASSLVGKHGYTF. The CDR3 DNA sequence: TGTGCCAGCAGCTTGGTCGGTAAACATGGCTACACCTTC.

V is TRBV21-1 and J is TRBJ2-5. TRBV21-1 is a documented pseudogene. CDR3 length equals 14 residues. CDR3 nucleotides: TGTGCCAGCAGCCCGTCCCGCCGCCAAGAGACCCAGTACTTC. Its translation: CASSPSRRQETQYF.

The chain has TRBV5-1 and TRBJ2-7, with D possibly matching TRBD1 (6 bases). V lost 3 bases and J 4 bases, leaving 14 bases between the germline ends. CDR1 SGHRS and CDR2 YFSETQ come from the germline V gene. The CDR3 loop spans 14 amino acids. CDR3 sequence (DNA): TGCGCCAGCAGCTGGTCCTCTACAGGGTACGAGCAGTACTTC. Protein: CASSWSSTGYEQYF.